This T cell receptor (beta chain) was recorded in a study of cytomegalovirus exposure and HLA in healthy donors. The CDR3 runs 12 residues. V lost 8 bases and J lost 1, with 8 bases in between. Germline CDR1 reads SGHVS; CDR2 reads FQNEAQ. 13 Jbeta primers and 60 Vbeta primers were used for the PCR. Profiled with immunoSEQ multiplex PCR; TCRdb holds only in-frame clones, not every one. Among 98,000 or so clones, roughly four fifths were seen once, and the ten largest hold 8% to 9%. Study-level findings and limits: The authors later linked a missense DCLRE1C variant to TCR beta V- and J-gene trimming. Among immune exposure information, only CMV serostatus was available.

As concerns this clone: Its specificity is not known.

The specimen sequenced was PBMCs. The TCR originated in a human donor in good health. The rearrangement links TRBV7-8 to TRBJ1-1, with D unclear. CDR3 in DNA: TGTGCCAGCGGGGAGCAGAACACTGAAGCTTTCTTT. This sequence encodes CASGEQNTEAFF.